This TCR beta chain comes out of a study of blood T cells in healthy people across ages. This clonotype was seen more than once but under ten times. PCR was performed a second time for roughly 7 to 11 cycles using a sample-barcoded 5' primer and a J-beta primer mix. TCRdb fed the 5' RACE reads into MiXCR, producing one record per CDR3 protein. The sample includes over 1,300,000 distinct CDR3 sequences, around 55% seen only once; the top ten take under 8.5%. This CDR3 spans 14 amino acids. CDR1 and CDR2 (germline): SGHTA, FQGNSA. Trimming took off 6 bases at V and 3 bases at J, with 14 bases between the two ends.

The origin of this receptor is a young man in good health. Sequences were obtained from blood. V and J are TRBV7-2 and TRBJ1-2; D may be TRBD1 (6 bases). CDR3 nucleotides: TGTGCCAGCAGACTAAACAGGGTGGACTATGGCTACACCTTC. As protein: CASRLNRVDYGYTF.